This entry lists 13 T cell receptor beta chains sequenced from one sample in a study of blood T cell repertoires in COVID-19. The protocol was immunoSEQ multiplex PCR, while the TCRdb copy is restricted to in-frame clones and leaves out a portion. This sample has fewer than 450,000 clones, with about 90% found just once. Sequencing used peripheral blood. The receptors stem from a woman younger than 30 who had recovered from COVID-19.

This rearrangement joins TRBV7-2 to TRBJ1-5, with D possibly matching TRBD1 (5 bases). The V gene's germline CDR1 is SGHTA and CDR2 FQGNSA. Trimming pared 6 bases from V and 4 bases from J, leaving 16 bases between. CDR3 length equals 15 residues. The CDR3 coding sequence is TGTGCCAGCAGGTACGAAGGGGCTGGGAATCAGCCCCAGCATTTT. Its translation: CASRYEGAGNQPQHF.

This clone is a singleton in its sample. The V call is TRBV9, the J call TRBJ1-3; no firm D call. CDR1 and CDR2 (germline): SGDLS, YYNGEE. V was clipped by 4 bases and J by 0 bases, with 17 bases between them. The CDR3 consists of 17 residues. The CDR3 sequence is CASSPRSPQISGNTIYF. The CDR3 DNA reads TGTGCCAGCAGCCCCCGTTCTCCACAGATCTCTGGAAACACCATATATTTT.

This rearrangement joins TRBV7-6 to TRBJ2-5; a weak D match, TRBD2 (6 bases). The CDR3 runs to 15 residues. The V end lost 2 bases, the J end lost 5 bases, and 15 bases lay between the germline ends. Germline V gene data show CDR1 as SGHVS and CDR2 as FNYEAQ. CDR3 loop: CASSLTPGEWETQYF. CDR3 in DNA: TGTGCCAGCAGCTTAACTCCGGGGGAGTGGGAGACCCAGTACTTC.

The genes are TRBV10-2 and TRBJ2-1, with 11 positions matching TRBD2. Germline values: CDR1 WSHSY, CDR2 SAAADI. This CDR3 is built from 14 residues. With 9 bases clipped from V and 5 bases from J, the junction kept 6 bases outside the gene matches. In nucleotides, the CDR3 is TGCGCCAGTCTACTAGCGGGAGTGCACAATGAGCAGTTCTTC. Translated: CASLLAGVHNEQFF.

This chain links TRBV6-5 with TRBJ1-2, with no clear D. V gave up 0 bases and J gave up 8 bases, with 10 bases separating them. CDR1 and CDR2 from the germline V gene are MNHEY and SVGAGI. CDR3 length: 13 amino acids. CDR3 protein: CASSYSFRLGYTF. The CDR3 bases are TGTGCCAGCAGTTACTCTTTCCGTCTGGGCTACACCTTC.

This chain joins TRBV5-1 and TRBJ2-2, with 9 nucleotides matching TRBD1. This CDR3 is built from 16 residues. Germline V gives CDR1 SGHRS, CDR2 YFSETQ. Losses at the gene ends were 4 bases for V and 1 base for J; bases not matched to a gene: 5. The chain's CDR3 is CASSRDRAGNTGELFF. The CDR3, as DNA: TGCGCCAGCAGCCGGGACAGGGCAGGGAACACCGGGGAGCTGTTTTTT.

The chain carries TRBV29-1 and TRBJ1-1, with a weak D call TRBD1 (6 bases). This CDR3 is 16 amino acids long. V shed 8 bases and J shed 0 bases, with 22 bases lying between them. Germline V CDR1 and CDR2: SQVTM, ANQGSEA. The CDR3 sequence is CSFHVGSGAVNTEAFF. The CDR3 DNA reads as TGCAGCTTCCATGTAGGGTCAGGGGCGGTGAACACTGAAGCTTTCTTT.

This chain uses TRBV30 with TRBJ1-5; D call uncertain. In germline, CDR1 is GTSNPN, CDR2 SVGIG (reference sequence). Trimming removed 0 bases at V and 3 bases at J, with 9 bases between. There are 14 residues in the CDR3. The DNA for the CDR3 is TGTGCCTGGAGTGTACTGGTAGACAATCAGCCCCAGCATTTT. Its translation is CAWSVLVDNQPQHF. The entire variable domain, with the rest obtained from reference TRBV30 and TRBJ1-5, is as follows: SQTIHQWPATLVQPVGSPLSLECTVEGTSNPNLYWYRQAAGRGLQLLFYSVGIGQISSEVPQNLSASRPQDRQFILSSKKLLLSDSGFYLCAWSVLVDNQPQHFGDGTRLSIL.

The CDR3 nucleotides are TGTGCCAGCAGCCCGCTGACTCGGGGAGGATCCCAAGAGACCCAGTACTTC. This encodes CASSPLTRGGSQETQYF. V usage is TRBV9 and J usage is TRBJ2-5; a possible D gene is TRBD2 (6 bases). The V end lost 4 bases, the J end lost 1 base, and 20 bases lay between the germline ends. Germline assignment: CDR1 SGDLS and CDR2 YYNGEE. This CDR3 has 17 amino acids.

This chain links TRBV19 with TRBJ1-1; 10 positions agree with TRBD1. V trimming: 7 bases; J trimming: 1 base; junction bases outside the gene matches: 3. CDR3 length: 14 amino acids. In germline, CDR1 is LNHDA, CDR2 SQIVND (reference sequence). CDR3 sequence: CASKTGGSNTEAFF. In nucleotides, the CDR3 is TGTGCCAGTAAGACAGGGGGCTCGAACACTGAAGCTTTCTTT.

The chain carries TRBV30 and TRBJ1-3; D is unclear. The V end was cut by 8 bases, the J end by 0 bases, with 8 bases between. This CDR3 is 12 amino acids long. Germline CDR1 reads GTSNPN; CDR2 reads SVGIG (reference sequence). In DNA, the CDR3 is TGTGCCGGAGAGGGCTCTGGAAACACCATATATTTT. The encoded protein is CAGEGSGNTIYF.

The V gene is TRBV11-2, the J gene TRBJ2-1, with D uncertain. Germline V lookup: CDR1 SGHAT, CDR2 FQNNGV. This CDR3 spans 12 amino acids. V dropped 4 bases and J dropped 10 bases, with 11 bases sitting between them. The CDR3 coding sequence is TGTGCCAGCAGCTCCCAGGATAACGAGCAGTTCTTC. This codes for CASSSQDNEQFF.

The rearrangement uses TRBV11-2 and TRBJ2-1, with a possible D match to TRBD2 (5 bases). Trimming removed 4 bases at V and 1 base at J, with 11 bases between. The germline CDR1 and CDR2 sequences are SGHAT and FQNNGV. The CDR3 totals 15 residues. The CDR3 DNA reads as TGTGCCAGCAGCTCAATAGCGAGGTCCTACAATGAGCAGTTCTTC. Protein product: CASSSIARSYNEQFF. Full variable domain (rest looked up from reference TRBV11-2 and TRBJ2-1): EAGVAQSPRYKIIEKRQSVAFWCNPISGHATLYWYQQILGQGPKLLIQFQNNGVVDDSQLPKDRFSAERLKGVDSTLKIQPAKLEDSAVYLCASSSIARSYNEQFFGPGTRLTVL.